The present T cell receptor (beta chain) was sequenced within a study of blood T cell repertoires in COVID-19. Per germline, CDR1 MNHEY and CDR2 SVGEGT. The CDR3 runs to 15 residues. V lost 6 bases to trimming and J lost 6 bases; unmatched junction nucleotides: 6. Sequenced by immunoSEQ multiplex PCR; TCRdb stores in-frame clones only, minus some. The repertoire has fewer than 250,000 clones, approximately 86% of them found once; the top ten carry around 3.1%. Sequenced input: peripheral blood. V usage is TRBV6-2 or TRBV6-3 and J usage is TRBJ1-5; 12 bases are a match to TRBD1. The sequence derives from a man in his fifties or sixties with acute or convalescent COVID-19. CDR3 bases: TGTGCCAGCAGCCCTGGGACAGGGGGCTTTCAGCCCCAGCATTTT. It yields the protein CASSPGTGGFQPQHF.